This TCR beta chain was profiled in a study of human CD4 T cells and Enterobacteriaceae. V dropped 7 bases and J dropped 3; count of bases not matched to a gene: 8. Germline CDR1 reads SQVTM; CDR2 reads ANQGSEA. The CDR3 runs to 13 residues. Sorting took every CD4+ cell except CD45RA+CCR7+CD95- naive cells, reaching over 95% purity. Ex vivo total memory CD4+ samples were deeply sequenced, detecting one cell in 200,000. Data came from immunoSEQ multiplex PCR; TCRdb stores just in-frame clones and leaves some out. This repertoire shows about 29,000 clones, about 80% found once; its top ten account for roughly 1.8%.

This clonotype originated in a human donor in good health. Sequencing was carried out using memory CD4+ T cells from blood. This chain links TRBV29-1 with TRBJ1-2, with 7 bases identical to TRBD1. CDR3 residues: CSGADRADYGYTF. DNA of the CDR3: TGCAGCGGAGCCGACAGGGCCGACTATGGCTACACCTTC.